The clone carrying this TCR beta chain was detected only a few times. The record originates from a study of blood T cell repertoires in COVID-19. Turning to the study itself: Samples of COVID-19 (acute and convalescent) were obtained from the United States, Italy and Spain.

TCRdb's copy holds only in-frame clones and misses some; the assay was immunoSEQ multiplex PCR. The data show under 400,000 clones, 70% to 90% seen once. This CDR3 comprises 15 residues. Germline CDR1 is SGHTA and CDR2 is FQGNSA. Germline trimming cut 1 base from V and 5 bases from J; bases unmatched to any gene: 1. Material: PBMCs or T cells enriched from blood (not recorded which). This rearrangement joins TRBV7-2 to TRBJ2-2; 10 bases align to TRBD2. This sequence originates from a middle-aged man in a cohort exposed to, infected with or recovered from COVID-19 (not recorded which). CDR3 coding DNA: TGTGCCAGCAGCTTAGTGGGACTAGCGACCGGGGAGCTGTTTTTT. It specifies CASSLVGLATGELFF.